These 11 T cell receptor beta chains share one sample of origin, sequenced in a study of blood T cell repertoires in COVID-19. Only in-frame clones appear in the TCRdb table, and some are missing; sequencing was by immunoSEQ multiplex PCR. Seen here are about 180,000 clones, about 80% observed once, and the top ten hold approximately 7.3%. The sample was peripheral blood. These receptors all stem from a human donor in a cohort sampled during active COVID-19.

J is TRBJ1-5 and V is TRBV6-2 or TRBV6-3; 7 bases are shared with TRBD1. This CDR3 comprises 15 residues. Per the germline V gene, CDR1 is MNHEY and CDR2 is SVGEGT. The J segment lost 4 bases and the V segment lost 4 bases, leaving 7 bases of the junction unmatched. CDR3 sequence reads: CASSSTGTANQPQHF. DNA for the CDR3: TGTGCCAGCAGTTCGACCGGGACAGCAAATCAGCCCCAGCATTTT.

This rearrangement joins TRBV29-1 to TRBJ2-3; 11 positions agree with TRBD2. CDR1 is SQVTM and CDR2 is ANQGSEA in the germline V gene. Trimming cost V 6 bases and J 2 bases; bases outside gene matches: 4. The CDR3 has 14 residues. The CDR3, as DNA: TGCAGCGTCGTAGCGGGGGGGACCACAGATACGCAGTATTTT. Translated, it gives CSVVAGGTTDTQYF.

The CDR3 region has the DNA TGTGCCAGCAGCTTGGAATTTAGGGGACTGATCTACGAGCAGTACTTC. Its protein is CASSLEFRGLIYEQYF. This sequence joins TRBV5-8 and TRBJ2-7; a possible D gene is TRBD2 (6 bases). V was pared by 0 bases and J by 3 bases, with 16 bases between. Germline lookup yields CDR1 SGHTS and CDR2 YDEGEE. CDR3 length: 16 residues.

This chain uses TRBV2 with TRBJ1-1; no clear D gene. Germline V gene sequence: CDR1 SNHLY, CDR2 FYNNEI. This CDR3 region has 11 residues. Trimming stripped 10 bases from V and 4 bases from J, with 10 bases between. CDR3 nucleotide sequence: TGTGCCATCGGGAGCCCCACTGAAGCTTTCTTT. Encoded protein: CAIGSPTEAFF.

J is TRBJ2-7 and V is TRBV5-4; TRBD1 might be the D (5 bases). The CDR3 has 13 amino acids. V was cut by 3 bases and J by 3 bases, with 10 bases left in between. Germline lookup yields CDR1 SGHNT and CDR2 YYREEE (reference sequence). The CDR3 region is CASSSLDSYEQYF. In DNA, the CDR3 is TGTGCCAGCAGCTCCCTCGACAGCTACGAGCAGTACTTC.

V is TRBV5-1 and J is TRBJ2-1, with D tentatively TRBD2 (5 bases). The V end was cut by 1 base, the J end by 0 bases, with 14 bases between. From germline, CDR1 is SGHRS and CDR2 YFSETQ. This CDR3 region has 17 residues. The CDR3, as DNA: TGCGCCAGCAGCTTGCTTGGACTCATAAGCTCCTACAATGAGCAGTTCTTC. Encoded protein: CASSLLGLISSYNEQFF.

The chain recombines TRBV9 with TRBJ1-6; no reliable D call. The CDR3 is 15 residues long. Trimming shortened V by 0 bases and J by 7 bases, and 11 bases separated the two germline ends. Germline CDR1 and CDR2: SGDLS and YYNGEE. The CDR3 loop is CASSVDRDRNSPLHF. CDR3 sequence (DNA): TGTGCCAGCAGCGTAGACCGGGATCGCAATTCACCCCTCCACTTT.

The chain is built from TRBV5-6 and TRBJ1-1; D may be TRBD1 (5 bases). The CDR3 loop spans 12 amino acids. Germline values: CDR1 SGHDT, CDR2 YYEEEE. V was pared by 4 bases and J by 8 bases, with 12 bases between. The CDR3 DNA follows: TGTGCCAGCAGCATGACAGAGTTGGAAGCTTTCTTT. Its protein product is CASSMTELEAFF.

The rearrangement joins TRBV11-2 to TRBJ2-1; D unresolved. This CDR3 region has 12 residues. Germline V gene lookup returns CDR1 SGHAT and CDR2 FQNNGV. Trimming took off 2 bases at V and 8 bases at J, with 7 bases between the two ends. The CDR3 region is CASSLSVDEQFF. CDR3 DNA: TGTGCCAGCAGCTTATCAGTTGATGAGCAGTTCTTC.

With respect to this clone: Other nucleotide sequences in the sample specify the same CDR3. The V call is TRBV3-1 (or the pseudogene TRBV3-2), the J call TRBJ1-4; D is ambiguous. Trimming removed 4 bases from V and 1 base from J, with 13 bases in between. This CDR3 contains 16 residues. Germline lookup yields CDR1 LGHDT and CDR2 YNNKEL (reference sequence). The CDR3 protein is CASSPDREGTNEKLFF. The DNA for the CDR3 is TGTGCCAGCAGCCCGGACCGGGAAGGAACTAATGAAAAACTGTTTTTT.

The chain joins TRBV19 to TRBJ2-1, with a tentative D call TRBD1 (5 bases). Germline values: CDR1 LNHDA, CDR2 SQIVND (reference sequence). The CDR3 totals 13 residues. Trimming shortened V by 5 bases and J by 6 bases, and 11 bases separated the two germline ends. CDR3 region: CASSLRALNEQFF. The CDR3 bases are TGTGCCAGTAGTCTCAGGGCCCTCAATGAGCAGTTCTTC.